This is a list of T cell receptor beta chains from one sample in a study of regulatory T cells in long-lasting Graves disease. TCRdb recomputed calls from the multiplex PCR reads with MiXCR, one row per CDR3 protein. This table holds around 400,000 distinct CDR3 sequences, around 24% found once. Sample: peripheral blood mononuclear cells (PBMCs), taken when the disease was refractory, from a patient treated with antithyroid drugs. The origin of the receptors is a female donor with Graves disease. CDR3s include the opening cysteine and the closing phenylalanine or tryptophan. Each record gives: D gene, V gene, J gene, CDR3 protein. A D gene is named only where the DNA matches it firmly.

TRBD1	TRBV7-9	TRBJ1-5	CASSLVTGQALNQPQHF
.	TRBV20-1	TRBJ2-5	CSARDEPQYF
TRBD2	TRBV3-1	TRBJ2-2	CASSPPGTSLTGELFF
.	TRBV24-1	TRBJ2-1	CATSDVRDGNNEQFF
.	TRBV30	TRBJ1-4	CAWSARKNEKLFF
.	TRBV15	TRBJ1-5	CATSRVKNSNQPQHF
.	TRBV20-1	TRBJ1-4	CSARDLSQVDEKLFF
TRBD2	TRBV7-2	TRBJ2-3	CASSLGAGGSSTDTQYF
.	TRBV27	TRBJ1-4	CASSLVPVPVTNEKLFF
.	TRBV12-3/TRBV12-4	TRBJ1-1	CASSSGRGGSKAFF
.	TRBV12-3/TRBV12-4	TRBJ2-7	CASSLRAGVYEQYF
.	TRBV7-2	TRBJ1-3	CASSPGGVTGNTIYF
TRBD2	TRBV30	TRBJ2-3	CAWSVAGKETDTQYF
.	TRBV19	TRBJ1-1	CASSMWASDTEAFF
.	TRBV11-1	TRBJ2-7	CASSLVVGDTLSYEQYF
TRBD1	TRBV18	TRBJ2-5	CASSPVQGKGETQYF
TRBD1	TRBV3-1	TRBJ1-1	CASSQDPRGPAFF
.	TRBV5-1	TRBJ2-2	CASSVWSNTGELFF
.	TRBV19	TRBJ2-5	CASSMGENQYF
.	TRBV7-2	TRBJ2-7	CASSFALPSEQYF
TRBD1	TRBV19	TRBJ2-1	CATGQASYNEQFF
.	TRBV3-1	TRBJ2-2	CASSQDGIGLNTGELFF
.	TRBV30	TRBJ1-2	CAGTGGGYGYTF
.	TRBV6-2/TRBV6-3	TRBJ2-7	CASSSLTYEQYF
.	TRBV27	TRBJ1-1	CASSSKTPNTEAFF
.	TRBV27	TRBJ1-1	CASRSGGPAEAFF
TRBD2	TRBV20-1	TRBJ2-2	CSARTSGTNPIVTGELFF
.	TRBV7-6	TRBJ1-1	CASIPGGVDTEAFF
TRBD2	TRBV3-1	TRBJ2-7	CASSQGVGRVGYEQYF
TRBD2	TRBV7-2	TRBJ2-1	CASSPSGRAANEQFF
.	TRBV6-4	TRBJ1-5	CASSDGRSKIPQHF
.	TRBV27	TRBJ1-4	CASSFRPTRNEKLFF
TRBD2	TRBV2	TRBJ2-5	CASGSGLAGAQETQYF
TRBD1	TRBV10-3	TRBJ2-7	CAIILRDRGVEQYF
.	TRBV5-1	TRBJ2-7	CASSPGLGNEQYF
TRBD1	TRBV20-1	TRBJ1-6	CSATGTGFTSPLHF
.	TRBV7-2	TRBJ2-6	CASSLVGGSSGANVLTF